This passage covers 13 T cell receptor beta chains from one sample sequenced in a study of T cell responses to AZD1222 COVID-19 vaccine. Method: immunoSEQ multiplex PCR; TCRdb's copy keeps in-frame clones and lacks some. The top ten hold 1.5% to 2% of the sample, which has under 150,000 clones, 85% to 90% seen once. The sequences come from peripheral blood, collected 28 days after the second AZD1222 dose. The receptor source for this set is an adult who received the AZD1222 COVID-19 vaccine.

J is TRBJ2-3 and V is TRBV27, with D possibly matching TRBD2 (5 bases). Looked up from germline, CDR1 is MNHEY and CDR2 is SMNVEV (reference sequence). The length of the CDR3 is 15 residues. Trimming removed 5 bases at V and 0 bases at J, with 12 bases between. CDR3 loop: CASSLSPGSTDTQYF. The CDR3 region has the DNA TGTGCCAGCAGTCTCTCACCGGGAAGCACAGATACGCAGTATTTT.

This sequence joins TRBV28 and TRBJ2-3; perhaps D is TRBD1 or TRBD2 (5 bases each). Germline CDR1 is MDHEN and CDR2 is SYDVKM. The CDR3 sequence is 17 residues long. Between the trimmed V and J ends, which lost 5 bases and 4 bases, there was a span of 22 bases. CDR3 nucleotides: TGTGCCAGCAGTCCCTTGGGACCGTTCACCGTATCAGATACGCAGTATTTT. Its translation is CASSPLGPFTVSDTQYF.

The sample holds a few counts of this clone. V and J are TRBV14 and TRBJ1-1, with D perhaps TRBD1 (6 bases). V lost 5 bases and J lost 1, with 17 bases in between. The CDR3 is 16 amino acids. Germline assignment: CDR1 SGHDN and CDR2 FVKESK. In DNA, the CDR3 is TGTGCCAGCAGCAGTACAGGGTACCCATCGAACACTGAAGCTTTCTTT. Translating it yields CASSSTGYPSNTEAFF. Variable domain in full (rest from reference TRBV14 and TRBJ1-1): EAGVTQFPSHSVIEKGQTVTLRCDPISGHDNLYWYRRVMGKEIKFLLHFVKESKQDESGMPNNRFLAERTGGTYSTLKVQPAELEDSGVYFCASSSTGYPSNTEAFFGQGTRLTVV.

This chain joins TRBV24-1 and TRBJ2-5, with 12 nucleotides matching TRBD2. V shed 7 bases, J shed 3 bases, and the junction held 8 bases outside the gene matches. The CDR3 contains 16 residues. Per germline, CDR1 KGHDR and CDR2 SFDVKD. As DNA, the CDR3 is TGTGCCACCAGGCCGGCTAGCGGGGGGGATAAAGAGACCCAGTACTTC. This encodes CATRPASGGDKETQYF.

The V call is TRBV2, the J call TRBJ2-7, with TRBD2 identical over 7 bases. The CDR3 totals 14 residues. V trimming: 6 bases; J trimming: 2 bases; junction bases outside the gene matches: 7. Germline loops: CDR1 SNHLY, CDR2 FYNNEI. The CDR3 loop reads CASRYTGGTYEQYF. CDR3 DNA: TGTGCCAGCAGGTATACGGGGGGAACCTACGAGCAGTACTTC.

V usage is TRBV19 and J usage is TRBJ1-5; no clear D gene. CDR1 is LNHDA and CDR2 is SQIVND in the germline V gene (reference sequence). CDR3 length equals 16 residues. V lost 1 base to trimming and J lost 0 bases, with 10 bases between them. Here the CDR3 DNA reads TGTGCCAGTAGTATAGGGGTTTGGGATAGCAATCAGCCCCAGCATTTT. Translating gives CASSIGVWDSNQPQHF. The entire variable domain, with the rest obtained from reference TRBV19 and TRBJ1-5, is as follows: DGGITQSPKYLFRKEGQNVTLSCEQNLNHDAMYWYRQDPGQGLRLIYYSQIVNDFQKGDIAEGYSVSREKKESFPLTVTSAQKNPTAFYLCASSIGVWDSNQPQHFGDGTRLSIL.

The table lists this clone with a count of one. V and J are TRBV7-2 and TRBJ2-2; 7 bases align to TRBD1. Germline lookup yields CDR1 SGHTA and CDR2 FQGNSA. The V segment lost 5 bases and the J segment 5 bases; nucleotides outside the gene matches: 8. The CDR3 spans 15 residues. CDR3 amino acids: CASSNRGAGTGELFF. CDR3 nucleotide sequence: TGTGCCAGCAGCAACAGGGGCGCCGGAACCGGGGAGCTGTTTTTT.

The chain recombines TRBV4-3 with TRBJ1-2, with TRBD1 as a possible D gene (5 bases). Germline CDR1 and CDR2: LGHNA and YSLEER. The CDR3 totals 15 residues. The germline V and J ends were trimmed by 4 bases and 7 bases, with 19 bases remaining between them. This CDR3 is CASSLSGEGLSGYTF. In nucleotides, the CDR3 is TGCGCCAGCAGCCTTAGCGGGGAGGGGCTGTCTGGCTACACCTTC.

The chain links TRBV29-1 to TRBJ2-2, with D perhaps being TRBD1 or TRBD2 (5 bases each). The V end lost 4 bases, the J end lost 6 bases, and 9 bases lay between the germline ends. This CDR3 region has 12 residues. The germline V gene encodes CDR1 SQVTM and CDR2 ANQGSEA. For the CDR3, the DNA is TGCAGCGTTGTTCAGGGAGCCGGGGAGCTGTTTTTT. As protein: CSVVQGAGELFF.

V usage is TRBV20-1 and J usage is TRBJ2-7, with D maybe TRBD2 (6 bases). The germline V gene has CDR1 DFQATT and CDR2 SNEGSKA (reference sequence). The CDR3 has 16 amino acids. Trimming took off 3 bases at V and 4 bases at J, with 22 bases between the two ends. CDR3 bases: TGCAGTGCTAGTGGTGGGGACTCTTGGTTCCAATACGAGCAGTACTTC. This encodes CSASGGDSWFQYEQYF.

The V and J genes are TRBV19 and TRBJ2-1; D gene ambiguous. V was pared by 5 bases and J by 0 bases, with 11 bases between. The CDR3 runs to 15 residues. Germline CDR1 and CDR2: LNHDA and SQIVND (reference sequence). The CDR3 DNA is TGTGCCAGTAGTGTTGACTGGAGCTCCTACAATGAGCAGTTCTTC. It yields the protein CASSVDWSSYNEQFF.

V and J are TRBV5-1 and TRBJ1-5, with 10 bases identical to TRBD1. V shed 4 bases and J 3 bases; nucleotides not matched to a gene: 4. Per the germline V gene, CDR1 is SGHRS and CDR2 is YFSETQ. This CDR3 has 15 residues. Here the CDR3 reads CASSKGQGINQPQHF. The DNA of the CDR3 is TGCGCCAGCAGCAAGGGACAGGGGATCAATCAGCCCCAGCATTTT.

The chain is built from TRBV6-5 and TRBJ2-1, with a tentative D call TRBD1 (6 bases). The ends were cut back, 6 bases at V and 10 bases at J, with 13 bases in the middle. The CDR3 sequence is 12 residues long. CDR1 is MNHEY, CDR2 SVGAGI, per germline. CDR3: CASRPTTGEQFF. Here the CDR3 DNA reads TGTGCCAGCAGACCGACGACAGGCGAGCAGTTCTTC.